This is a list of T cell receptor beta chains from one sample in a study of T cell responses to AZD1222 COVID-19 vaccine. Produced via immunoSEQ multiplex PCR; TCRdb's table is partial and in-frame only. Found here are over 80,000 clones, 85% to 90% of them singletons; the top ten hold 30% to 35%. The sample consisted of peripheral blood, taken on day 0 of AZD1222 vaccination. The receptors were sampled from an adult in good health. CDR3s include the opening cysteine and the closing phenylalanine or tryptophan. Fields, in order: D gene, clone size, V gene, J gene, CDR3 length, CDR3 DNA, CDR3 protein. D genes are given only for firm matches. Expanded clones get a size class; other rows say once, few or many, or leave the size out.

D gene: -
clone size: few
V gene: TRBV5-5
J gene: TRBJ1-5
CDR3 length: 12
CDR3 DNA: TGTGCCAGCAGCTTTAGAGGTCAGCCCCAGCATTTT
CDR3 protein: CASSFRGQPQHF

D gene: TRBD1
clone size: -
V gene: TRBV5-4
J gene: TRBJ1-2
CDR3 length: 14
CDR3 DNA: TGTGCCAGCAGCCGGGACAGGGTTAACTATGGCTACACCTTC
CDR3 protein: CASSRDRVNYGYTF

D gene: -
clone size: -
V gene: TRBV15
J gene: TRBJ1-4
CDR3 length: 20
CDR3 DNA: TGTGCCACCAGCAGAGAGGGGATAGGGGCAGGGCTAGCAACTAATGAAAAACTGTTTTTT
CDR3 protein: CATSREGIGAGLATNEKLFF

D gene: TRBD2
clone size: -
V gene: TRBV5-1
J gene: TRBJ2-3
CDR3 length: 17
CDR3 DNA: TGCGCCAGCAGCCCCTTGTTGGCGGGAGGATCCACAGATACGCAGTATTTT
CDR3 protein: CASSPLLAGGSTDTQYF

D gene: -
clone size: -
V gene: TRBV28
J gene: TRBJ2-2
CDR3 length: 12
CDR3 DNA: TGTGCCAGCAACACTAACACCGGGGAGCTGTTTTTT
CDR3 protein: CASNTNTGELFF

D gene: -
clone size: -
V gene: TRBV28
J gene: TRBJ1-1
CDR3 length: 11
CDR3 DNA: TGTGCCAGCAGTTTATTTACTGAAGCTTTCTTT
CDR3 protein: CASSLFTEAFF

D gene: -
clone size: -
V gene: TRBV24-1
J gene: TRBJ2-1
CDR3 length: 13
CDR3 DNA: TGTGCCACCAGTGACCACGGTAGGTATGAGCAGTTCTTC
CDR3 protein: CATSDHGRYEQFF

D gene: -
clone size: -
V gene: TRBV3-1/TRBV3-2
J gene: TRBJ2-7
CDR3 length: 13
CDR3 DNA: TGTGCCAGCAGCCAAGATATCGGACTATTACCCCACTTC
CDR3 protein: CASSQDIGLLPHF

D gene: -
clone size: -
V gene: TRBV9
J gene: TRBJ1-4
CDR3 length: 16
CDR3 DNA: TGTGCCAGCAGCGTAGATCCAGTGGGCACTAATGAAAAACTGTTTTTT
CDR3 protein: CASSVDPVGTNEKLFF

D gene: -
clone size: -
V gene: TRBV19
J gene: TRBJ2-2
CDR3 length: 12
CDR3 DNA: TGTGCCAGTAGTTGGGGGGTCGGGGAGCTGTTTTTT
CDR3 protein: CASSWGVGELFF

D gene: TRBD2
clone size: -
V gene: TRBV6-2/TRBV6-3
J gene: TRBJ2-2
CDR3 length: 15
CDR3 DNA: TGTGCCAGCAGTTACCTTAGCGGGAGGGACGGGGAGCTGTTTTTT
CDR3 protein: CASSYLSGRDGELFF

D gene: -
clone size: -
V gene: TRBV28
J gene: TRBJ1-3
CDR3 length: 14
CDR3 DNA: TGTGCCAGCAAGGTGCCAGGGCACGGAAACACCATATATTTT
CDR3 protein: CASKVPGHGNTIYF

D gene: -
clone size: -
V gene: TRBV19
J gene: TRBJ1-1
CDR3 length: 12
CDR3 DNA: TGTGCCAGTAGACTCGGGGCCACTGAAGCTTTCTTT
CDR3 protein: CASRLGATEAFF

D gene: -
clone size: -
V gene: TRBV5-1
J gene: TRBJ2-2
CDR3 length: 13
CDR3 DNA: TGCGCCAGCAGCTTGGGTCAGGCCGGCGAGCTGTTTTTT
CDR3 protein: CASSLGQAGELFF

D gene: -
clone size: -
V gene: TRBV28
J gene: TRBJ1-1
CDR3 length: 15
CDR3 DNA: TGTGCCAGCAGGCCCCAAGACAGGTTGAACACTGAAGCTTTCTTT
CDR3 protein: CASRPQDRLNTEAFF

D gene: TRBD1
clone size: -
V gene: TRBV6-5
J gene: TRBJ1-5
CDR3 length: 15
CDR3 DNA: TGTGCCAGCAGGACCCGACAGGGAAGCAATCAGCCCCAGCATTTT
CDR3 protein: CASRTRQGSNQPQHF

D gene: TRBD1
clone size: -
V gene: TRBV4-1
J gene: TRBJ1-5
CDR3 length: 15
CDR3 DNA: TGCGCCAGCAGCCAAGAAAAGGGGGCTTGGCAGCCCCAGCATTTT
CDR3 protein: CASSQEKGAWQPQHF

D gene: -
clone size: -
V gene: TRBV7-9
J gene: TRBJ1-1
CDR3 length: 14
CDR3 DNA: TGTGCCAGCAGCTTAGGGGAGTCAGGGAACGGGGCTTTCTTT
CDR3 protein: CASSLGESGNGAFF

D gene: TRBD1
clone size: once
V gene: TRBV9
J gene: TRBJ1-2
CDR3 length: 17
CDR3 DNA: TGTGCCAGCAGCGCGTCCACAGGGGGTCTGCTAAACTATGGCTACACCTTC
CDR3 protein: CASSASTGGLLNYGYTF

D gene: -
clone size: -
V gene: TRBV11-2
J gene: TRBJ1-4
CDR3 length: 15
CDR3 DNA: TGTGCCAGCAGCATGAGGGGTGCAACTAATGAAAAACTGTTTTTT
CDR3 protein: CASSMRGATNEKLFF

D gene: TRBD2
clone size: -
V gene: TRBV11-3
J gene: TRBJ2-1
CDR3 length: 13
CDR3 DNA: TGTGCCAGCAGCATATACCGGGAGGGTGAGCAGTTCTTC
CDR3 protein: CASSIYREGEQFF

D gene: TRBD2
clone size: -
V gene: TRBV5-1
J gene: TRBJ2-1
CDR3 length: 15
CDR3 DNA: TGCGCCAGCAGAACTGGACTAGCGAGCTGGAGTGAGCAGTTCTTC
CDR3 protein: CASRTGLASWSEQFF

D gene: TRBD1
clone size: -
V gene: TRBV19
J gene: TRBJ1-1
CDR3 length: 14
CDR3 DNA: TGTGCCAGTAGTGCAGGGGGGGCGAACACTGAAGCTTTCTTT
CDR3 protein: CASSAGGANTEAFF

D gene: -
clone size: -
V gene: TRBV4-1
J gene: TRBJ1-2
CDR3 length: 17
CDR3 DNA: TGCGCCAGCAGCCAAGATTCGGGACGGCTAGCCGCAGAAGGCTACACCTTC
CDR3 protein: CASSQDSGRLAAEGYTF

D gene: -
clone size: medium-sized
V gene: TRBV29-1
J gene: TRBJ1-5
CDR3 length: 13
CDR3 DNA: TGCAGCGTGGGAAGCGACGGGAATCAGCCCCAGCATTTT
CDR3 protein: CSVGSDGNQPQHF

D gene: -
clone size: -
V gene: TRBV6-5
J gene: TRBJ1-1
CDR3 length: 14
CDR3 DNA: TGTGCCAGCACGGGGGGGGCCCTAAAGACTGAAGCTTTCTTT
CDR3 protein: CASTGGALKTEAFF

D gene: -
clone size: -
V gene: TRBV2
J gene: TRBJ1-1
CDR3 length: 12
CDR3 DNA: TGTGCCAGCAGTGGGCAGGTTTCAGAAGCTTTCTTT
CDR3 protein: CASSGQVSEAFF

D gene: TRBD2
clone size: -
V gene: TRBV28
J gene: TRBJ2-2
CDR3 length: 19
CDR3 DNA: TGTGCCAGCAGTTTACCGATCGGGATAGCGGGAGGCATGGTCGGGGAGCTGTTTTTT
CDR3 protein: CASSLPIGIAGGMVGELFF

D gene: -
clone size: -
V gene: TRBV28
J gene: TRBJ2-3
CDR3 length: 16
CDR3 DNA: TGTGCCAGCAGTCCCAGGGGTAGAGGGGATTCAGATACGCAGTATTTT
CDR3 protein: CASSPRGRGDSDTQYF

D gene: TRBD2
clone size: -
V gene: TRBV11-3
J gene: TRBJ2-3
CDR3 length: 16
CDR3 DNA: TGTGCCAGCAGCCCAGGACTAGCGGGAGGAACAGATACGCAGTATTTT
CDR3 protein: CASSPGLAGGTDTQYF

D gene: -
clone size: -
V gene: TRBV7-3
J gene: TRBJ2-5
CDR3 length: 15
CDR3 DNA: TGTGCCAGCAGCCCGTCCCTGGGTGGCCAAGAGACCCAGTACTTC
CDR3 protein: CASSPSLGGQETQYF

D gene: -
clone size: -
V gene: TRBV28
J gene: TRBJ2-5
CDR3 length: 15
CDR3 DNA: TGTGCCAGCAGTTTTAACCGGGACTACCAAGAGACCCAGTACTTC
CDR3 protein: CASSFNRDYQETQYF

D gene: -
clone size: many
V gene: TRBV28
J gene: TRBJ1-1
CDR3 length: 14
CDR3 DNA: TGTGCCAGCAGTAAGGGGCGGGGGAACACTGAAGCTTTCTTT
CDR3 protein: CASSKGRGNTEAFF

D gene: -
clone size: once
V gene: TRBV28
J gene: TRBJ1-2
CDR3 length: 13
CDR3 DNA: TGTGCCAGCAGTTCCCAGGTCCGGGATGGCTACACCTTC
CDR3 protein: CASSSQVRDGYTF

D gene: TRBD1
clone size: -
V gene: TRBV28
J gene: TRBJ2-5
CDR3 length: 15
CDR3 DNA: TGTGCCAGCAGTACCCGGACAGGGGCCCCAAAGACCCAGTACTTC
CDR3 protein: CASSTRTGAPKTQYF

D gene: TRBD2
clone size: -
V gene: TRBV10-3
J gene: TRBJ2-1
CDR3 length: 15
CDR3 DNA: TGTGCCACCCTGCGGGCGGGAGGGGTCTACAATGAGCAGTTCTTC
CDR3 protein: CATLRAGGVYNEQFF

D gene: -
clone size: -
V gene: TRBV29-1
J gene: TRBJ2-1
CDR3 length: 13
CDR3 DNA: TGCAGCGCTCAACCATGGTCCGTGAGTGAGCAGTTCTTC
CDR3 protein: CSAQPWSVSEQFF

D gene: -
clone size: -
V gene: TRBV28
J gene: TRBJ1-4
CDR3 length: 17
CDR3 DNA: TGTGCCAGCAGTTACGGGGTCGAGTGGGCAACTAATGAAAAACTGTTTTTT
CDR3 protein: CASSYGVEWATNEKLFF

D gene: TRBD1
clone size: -
V gene: TRBV19
J gene: TRBJ1-2
CDR3 length: 14
CDR3 DNA: TGTGCCAGTAGAAGGACAGGCCAGCCCTATGGCTACACCTTC
CDR3 protein: CASRRTGQPYGYTF

D gene: -
clone size: -
V gene: TRBV7-9
J gene: TRBJ1-1
CDR3 length: 13
CDR3 DNA: TGTGCCAGCAGCTTTCAAAGGGACACTGAAGCTTTCTTT
CDR3 protein: CASSFQRDTEAFF

D gene: TRBD2
clone size: -
V gene: TRBV11-3
J gene: TRBJ2-3
CDR3 length: 18
CDR3 DNA: TGTGCCAGCAGCTTAGCAACGGGTAGCGGGTCGGTGACTGATACGCAGTATTTT
CDR3 protein: CASSLATGSGSVTDTQYF

D gene: TRBD1
clone size: -
V gene: TRBV7-9
J gene: TRBJ1-2
CDR3 length: 15
CDR3 DNA: TGTGCCAGCAGCTTAGCTGGGACAGGGCGTTATGGCTACACCTTC
CDR3 protein: CASSLAGTGRYGYTF

D gene: TRBD2
clone size: -
V gene: TRBV7-9
J gene: TRBJ2-1
CDR3 length: 14
CDR3 DNA: TGTGCCAGCGGCCCGACTAGCGGGAATAATGAGCAGTTCTTC
CDR3 protein: CASGPTSGNNEQFF

D gene: -
clone size: -
V gene: TRBV4-2
J gene: TRBJ2-1
CDR3 length: 14
CDR3 DNA: TGTGCCAGCAGCCAAGATACTGGAGCCAATGAGCAGTTCTTC
CDR3 protein: CASSQDTGANEQFF

D gene: -
clone size: -
V gene: TRBV4-1
J gene: TRBJ1-6
CDR3 length: 17
CDR3 DNA: TGCGCCAGCAGCCCCGCGGTTGTCCCGAGTTCGGATTCACCCCTCCACTTT
CDR3 protein: CASSPAVVPSSDSPLHF